This T cell receptor beta chain was sequenced for a study of Ad26.COV2.S vaccination and SARS-CoV-2 variants. Overall study findings and caveats: There was reportedly substantial breadth in spike-specific CD8+ and CD4+ T cell responses after vaccination.

Sequencing was performed with immunoSEQ multiplex PCR; in TCRdb, only in-frame clones are kept and a portion is missing. The top ten clones hold about 3.8% of a sample with 350,000 to 450,000 clones, about 90% of them seen once. Concerning this clone itself: Antigen: not known.

Germline V gene sequence: CDR1 KGHSH, CDR2 LQKENI. This CDR3 is 16 amino acids long. Trimming removed 5 bases from V and 0 bases from J; junction bases left unmatched: 6. The sequence came from a human donor who had recovered from COVID-19. V gene TRBV18 combines with J gene TRBJ1-3, with TRBD1 matching over 8 bases. This specimen consisted of peripheral blood, obtained after recovery from COVID-19. CDR3 residues: CASSTGGSLSGNTIYF. The CDR3 nucleotides read TGTGCCAGCTCAACAGGGGGTTCCCTCTCTGGAAACACCATATATTTT.